This TCR beta chain emerged from a study of response to subunit inactivated influenza vaccine. In germline, CDR1 is SGHTA, CDR2 FQGNSA. CDR3 length: 13 residues. Deletions cut 5 bases from V and 4 bases from J, with 12 bases between. TCRdb itself ran the RT-PCR reads through MiXCR, one entry per CDR3 protein. Altogether hundreds of thousands of distinct CDR3 sequences are present, about a fifth being singletons, with the ten largest covering approximately 11%. J is TRBJ2-7 and V is TRBV7-2; no clear D gene. Sample: PBMCs from blood, taken 4 to 6 days after vaccination. The TCR originated in a man aged 50 to 60 who received an inactivated influenza vaccine. The CDR3 region is CASSPAPKYEQYF. DNA of the CDR3: TGTGCCAGCAGCCCCGCCCCTAAATACGAGCAGTACTTC.